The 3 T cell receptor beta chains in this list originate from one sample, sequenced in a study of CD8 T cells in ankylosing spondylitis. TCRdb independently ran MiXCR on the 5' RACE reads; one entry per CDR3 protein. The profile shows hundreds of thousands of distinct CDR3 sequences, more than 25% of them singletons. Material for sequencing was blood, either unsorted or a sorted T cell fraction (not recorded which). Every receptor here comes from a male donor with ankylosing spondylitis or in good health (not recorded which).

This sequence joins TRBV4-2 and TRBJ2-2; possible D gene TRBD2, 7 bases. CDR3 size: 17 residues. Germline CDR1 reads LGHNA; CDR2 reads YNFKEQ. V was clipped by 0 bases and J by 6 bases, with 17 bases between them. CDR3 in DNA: TGTGCCAGCAGCCAAGATAGTAGGGGGGGGGCCCCCGGGGAGCTGTTTTTT. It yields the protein CASSQDSRGGAPGELFF.

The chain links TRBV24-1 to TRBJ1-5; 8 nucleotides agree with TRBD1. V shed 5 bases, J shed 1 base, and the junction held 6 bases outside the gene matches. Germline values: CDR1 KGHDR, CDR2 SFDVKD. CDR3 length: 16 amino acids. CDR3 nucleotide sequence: TGTGCCACCAGTGGTCACAGGGGGGGAAGCAATCAGCCCCAGCATTTT. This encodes CATSGHRGGSNQPQHF.

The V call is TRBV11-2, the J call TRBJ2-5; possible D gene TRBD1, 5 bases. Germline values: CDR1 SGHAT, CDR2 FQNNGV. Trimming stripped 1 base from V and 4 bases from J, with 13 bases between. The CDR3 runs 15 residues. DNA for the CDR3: TGTGCCAGCAGCTTAGCAGGGTACGGTGGAGAGACCCAGTACTTC. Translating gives CASSLAGYGGETQYF.